Following are 17 T cell receptor beta chains from one sample sequenced in a study of T cells in Graves' hyperthyroidism and ophthalmopathy (dated by TCRdb to about 2019). Library preparation was by multiplex PCR. Sequenced on an Illumina HiSeq 2000. The TCR beta CDR3 regions were amplified from RNA transcripts. The first round of RT-PCR for the TCR CDR3 was performed with the HTBI primer set and the Qiagen OneStep RT-PCR kit. The public sequencing data were trimmed at Q25 with fastp and processed into clonotypes with MiXCR by TCRdb, which kept only in-frame beta chains. A single entry per CDR3 protein holds the most common genes and DNA from its merged rows. This sample gives roughly 660,000 distinct CDR3 sequences in total; about 18% of them show up just once. The ten largest clones represent roughly a sixth of the sample. Source material: blood. The receptors were sampled from a man aged 45-60 years with Graves' hyperthyroidism.

This rearrangement joins TRBV30 to TRBJ2-2; D perhaps matches TRBD2 (5 bases). Trimming shortened V by 8 bases and J by 2 bases, and 15 bases separated the two germline ends. This CDR3 contains 14 residues. CDR1 GTSNPN and CDR2 SVGIG come from the germline V gene (reference sequence). As DNA, the CDR3 is TGTGCCGGAGGTCTTTCGTACAACACCGGGGAGCTGTTTTTT. Translated, it gives CAGGLSYNTGELFF.

This clonotype occurred many times. The chain links TRBV7-2 to TRBJ2-7; maybe TRBD2 (6 bases). V was trimmed by 2 bases and J by 1 base, leaving 12 bases between them. The CDR3 runs 15 residues. CDR1 and CDR2 (germline): SGHTA, FQGNSA. CDR3 amino acids: CASSLSGSSSYEQYF. Here the CDR3 DNA reads TGTGCCAGCAGCTTATCCGGGAGTTCGTCCTACGAGCAGTACTTC.

This chain's CDR3 is CATSDKGLAGGTDTQYF. CDR3 DNA: TGTGCCACCAGTGACAAAGGACTAGCGGGAGGAACAGATACGCAGTATTTT. The chain couples TRBV24-1 to TRBJ2-3; 14 nucleotides align to TRBD2. Germline trimming cut 4 bases from V and 3 bases from J; bases unmatched to any gene: 5. This CDR3 contains 17 residues. CDR1 is KGHDR, CDR2 SFDVKD, per germline.

This clonotype came up many times. The rearrangement links TRBV27 to TRBJ1-2; 8 positions match TRBD1. The V gene's germline CDR1 is MNHEY and CDR2 SMNVEV (reference sequence). The CDR3 sequence is 15 residues long. J gave up 3 bases and V 6 bases, and 9 bases lay outside the gene matches. The DNA for the CDR3 is TGTGCCAGCAGGAAGCAGGGGGCTGGGGACTATGGCTACACCTTC. It codes for CASRKQGAGDYGYTF.

This clonotype has at least ten counts. J is TRBJ2-6 and V is TRBV10-3; 8 bases agree with TRBD1. V trimming: 3 bases; J trimming: 9 bases; junction bases outside the gene matches: 7. The CDR3 is 15 residues long. Germline V CDR1 and CDR2: ENHRY, SYGVKD. This CDR3 reads CAISEFDRGNNVLTF. CDR3 sequence (DNA): TGTGCCATCAGTGAATTCGACAGGGGTAACAACGTCCTGACTTTC.

This clonotype was observed a handful of times. The chain combines TRBV7-6 with TRBJ2-1; D unresolved. Germline-derived CDR1 and CDR2 are SGHVS and FNYEAQ. The CDR3 runs 15 residues. V shed 5 bases and J shed 0 bases, with 11 bases lying between them. The CDR3 reads CASSGSSHSYNEQFF. The CDR3 bases are TGTGCCAGCAGCGGTAGCAGTCACTCCTACAATGAGCAGTTCTTC.

V gene TRBV5-5 combines with J gene TRBJ2-7; D is unclear. Trimming pared 7 bases from V and 2 bases from J, leaving 13 bases between. Germline V gene data show CDR1 as SGHKS and CDR2 as YYEKEE (reference sequence). This CDR3 is built from 13 residues. The DNA of the CDR3 is TGTGCCAGCGAATTGACGGCCACCTACGAGCAGTACTTC. This translates into CASELTATYEQYF.

This clonotype was recorded a few times. V and J are TRBV20-1 and TRBJ1-1; a weak D match, TRBD1 (5 bases). This CDR3 is 13 amino acids long. CDR1 is DFQATT and CDR2 is SNEGSKA in the germline V gene (reference sequence). Between the trimmed V and J ends, which lost 2 bases and 1 base, there was a span of 8 bases. CDR3 residues: CSARPQGNTEAFF. In DNA, the CDR3 is TGCAGTGCTAGACCGCAGGGGAACACTGAAGCTTTCTTT.

The chain couples TRBV6-1 to TRBJ2-1; TRBD1 or TRBD2 may be the D gene (5 bases each). The CDR3 extends over 13 amino acids. Germline CDR1 MNHNS, CDR2 SASEGT. Trimming shortened V by 1 base and J by 8 bases, and 9 bases separated the two germline ends. This CDR3 is CASSEVGVHEQFF. The CDR3, as DNA: TGTGCCAGCAGTGAAGTGGGGGTACATGAGCAGTTCTTC.

This clonotype was observed at least ten times. The chain recombines TRBV20-1 with TRBJ1-1, with 11 bases matching TRBD1. This CDR3 comprises 15 residues. V shed 2 bases and J 4 bases; nucleotides not matched to a gene: 6. From germline, CDR1 is DFQATT and CDR2 SNEGSKA (reference sequence). In DNA, the CDR3 is TGCAGTGCTAGAAGGGACAGGGGGTTGAGCACTGAAGCTTTCTTT. Encoded protein: CSARRDRGLSTEAFF.

This clonotype was observed at least ten times. The V call is TRBV12-3 or TRBV12-4, the J call TRBJ2-1, with TRBD2 matching over 7 bases. The CDR3 is made up of 13 amino acids. The V gene end was trimmed by 0 bases and the J gene end by 13 bases; junction bases not matched to a gene: 6. CDR3 in DNA: TGTGCCAGCAGTTTAGCTTGGAGGGAGGGCCAGTTCTTC. It yields the protein CASSLAWREGQFF.

This clonotype was observed at least ten times. CDR3 residues: CASSYRGAGANVLTF. CDR3 nucleotides: TGTGCCAGCAGCTACAGGGGAGCTGGGGCCAACGTCCTGACTTTC. This chain uses TRBV12-3 or TRBV12-4 with TRBJ2-6; 7 bases line up with TRBD1. The CDR3 covers 15 residues. J was trimmed by 2 bases and V by 6 bases; bases with no gene match: 4.

This chain joins TRBV11-2 and TRBJ2-2; D unclear. The germline V gene has CDR1 SGHAT and CDR2 FQNNGV. The CDR3 length is 14 residues. Between the trimmed V and J ends, which lost 1 base and 4 bases, there was a span of 7 bases. The CDR3 DNA reads as TGTGCCAGCAGCTTAGGTTTCTTCACCGGGGAGCTGTTTTTT. As protein: CASSLGFFTGELFF.

The chain has TRBV15 and TRBJ2-2; 8 positions match TRBD1. The CDR3 length is 17 residues. The germline gives CDR1 LNHNV, CDR2 YYDKDF (reference sequence). With 3 bases clipped from V and 5 bases from J, the junction kept 11 bases outside the gene matches. The CDR3 protein is CATSSSFGTGHTGELFF. CDR3 coding DNA: TGTGCCACCAGCAGTTCCTTCGGGACAGGTCATACCGGGGAGCTGTTTTTT.

Concerning this clonotype itself: Possible read error: a much larger clone is one base away. This chain links TRBV2 with TRBJ2-1, with 9 positions matching TRBD1. The J segment lost 9 bases and the V segment lost 5 bases, leaving 11 bases of the junction unmatched. Per germline, CDR1 SNHLY and CDR2 FYNNEI. This CDR3 contains 15 residues. CDR3 amino acids: CASSLTTGGRGEQFF. The CDR3 DNA reads as TGTGCCAGCAGTCTTACTACAGGGGGCCGGGGTGAGCAGTTCTTC.

Comments on this clonotype: This may stem from a read error, because a much larger clone lies one nucleotide away. The J gene is TRBJ2-3, the V gene TRBV30; D is undetermined. Germline V lookup: CDR1 GTSNPN, CDR2 SVGIG (reference sequence). The CDR3 runs 14 residues. V dropped 6 bases and J dropped 8 bases, with 21 bases sitting between them. For the CDR3, the DNA is TGTGCCTGCGCGTACAGTCCACCGCCAGGTACGCAGTATTTT. Translating it yields CACAYSPPPGTQYF.

In this sample, this clonotype turned up many times. V and J are TRBV29-1 and TRBJ2-3; D is perhaps TRBD1 (5 bases). The CDR3 runs to 13 residues. Between the trimmed V and J ends, which lost 4 bases and 4 bases, there was a span of 12 bases. Germline V lookup: CDR1 SQVTM, CDR2 ANQGSEA. Here the CDR3 reads CSVGQTDPDTQYF. The CDR3 nucleotides are TGCAGCGTTGGCCAGACAGATCCAGATACGCAGTATTTT.